These 24 T cell receptor beta chains came from one sample sequenced in a study of shared clonotypes between healthy human individuals. The table came from immunoSEQ multiplex PCR; TCRdb's copy has only in-frame clones and leaves some out. The sample holds about 2.4 million clones; over 85% are singletons and the top ten take approximately 0.37%. The sequencing input was naive CD4+ T cells from PBMCs. Subset meaning: CD45RA+ positively selected. These receptors were obtained from a man aged 18-30 years in good health. Some clones in this sample may be carry-over from other donors' samples.

This clone has just one count. The V and J genes are TRBV27 and TRBJ1-5; no definite D call. The germline V and J ends were trimmed by 1 base and 5 bases, with 18 bases remaining between them. The CDR3 has 17 residues. CDR1 is MNHEY, CDR2 SMNVEV, per germline (reference sequence). The CDR3 region has the DNA TGTGCCAGCAGTTTATACCCCGTAGACACCCGGGATCAGCCCCAGCATTTT. Encoded protein: CASSLYPVDTRDQPQHF.

Points on this clone: Other DNA sequences of this sample code for an identical CDR3. The chain combines TRBV2 with TRBJ2-6, with D unresolved. The CDR3 has 13 amino acids. The germline V gene has CDR1 SNHLY and CDR2 FYNNEI. Trimming took off 6 bases at V and 4 bases at J, with 7 bases between the two ends. CDR3 residues: CASRVSGANVLTF. The CDR3 nucleotides read TGTGCCAGCAGGGTCTCAGGGGCCAACGTCCTGACTTTC.

The chain uses TRBV16 and TRBJ2-1; 8 positions match TRBD1. CDR3 length equals 16 residues. The V segment lost 0 bases and the J segment 5 bases; nucleotides outside the gene matches: 6. Germline-derived CDR1 and CDR2 are KGHSY and FQNENV. CDR3 residues: CASSQSKPGGNNEQFF. CDR3 sequence (DNA): TGTGCCAGCAGCCAATCGAAGCCAGGGGGCAACAATGAGCAGTTCTTC.

The chain combines TRBV27 with TRBJ2-1; 11 positions match TRBD2. The CDR3 extends over 19 amino acids. The V and J ends lost 6 bases and 4 bases, in that order; junction bases with no gene match: 17. Germline-derived CDR1 and CDR2 are MNHEY and SMNVEV (reference sequence). For the CDR3, the DNA is TGTGCCAGCAGAATCCATAAATTTAGCGGGAGGGCCTTTTACAATGAGCAGTTCTTC. It encodes CASRIHKFSGRAFYNEQFF.

This clone appeared a single time. The genes are TRBV27 and TRBJ2-3; 10 positions match TRBD2. The CDR3 contains 16 residues. In germline, CDR1 is MNHEY, CDR2 SMNVEV (reference sequence). The junction had 11 bases not matched to a gene; V was cut back by 8 bases and J by 3 bases. The CDR3 spells CASGPKGTSVTDTQYF. In DNA, the CDR3 is TGTGCCAGCGGCCCAAAGGGGACTAGCGTTACAGATACGCAGTATTTT.

To note about this clone: The sample contains more than one DNA sequence encoding this CDR3. The chain is built from TRBV5-6 and TRBJ1-2, with 8 bases that match TRBD1. Germline-derived CDR1 and CDR2 are SGHDT and YYEEEE. The CDR3 runs 13 residues. The junction had 5 bases not matched to a gene; V was cut back by 4 bases and J by 6 bases. The CDR3 DNA reads TGTGCCAGCAGCATCGACAGGGGCGATGGCTACACCTTC. Amino acid sequence: CASSIDRGDGYTF.

The chain recombines TRBV5-5 with TRBJ2-2, with 8 positions matching TRBD2. The germline CDR1 and CDR2 sequences are SGHKS and YYEKEE (reference sequence). The J segment lost 5 bases and the V segment lost 0 bases, leaving 6 bases of the junction unmatched. This CDR3 is 16 amino acids long. The CDR3 DNA reads TGTGCCAGCAGCTTGGGGCTAGCGGGTAAAACCGGGGAGCTGTTTTTT. Protein sequence: CASSLGLAGKTGELFF.

The J gene is TRBJ1-4, the V gene TRBV30, with TRBD1 identical over 7 bases. The germline V gene encodes CDR1 GTSNPN and CDR2 SVGIG (reference sequence). The CDR3 has 13 amino acids. V dropped 8 bases and J dropped 7; count of bases not matched to a gene: 10. DNA for the CDR3: TGTGCCGGATCGAGGGGGCAGGTTGAAAAACTGTTTTTT. Its translation: CAGSRGQVEKLFF. The full variable domain, in which reference TRBV30 and TRBJ1-4 provide the parts outside the CDR3, is SQTIHQWPATLVQPVGSPLSLECTVEGTSNPNLYWYRQAAGRGLQLLFYSVGIGQISSEVPQNLSASRPQDRQFILSSKKLLLSDSGFYLCAGSRGQVEKLFFGSGTQLSVL.

The rearrangement uses TRBV5-1 and TRBJ2-1; 12 bases map to TRBD2. CDR1 SGHRS and CDR2 YFSETQ come from the germline V gene. Trimming removed 7 bases from V and 9 bases from J; junction bases left unmatched: 11. CDR3 size: 15 residues. The CDR3: CASGKRTSGTSEQFF. For the CDR3, the DNA is TGCGCCAGCGGGAAACGGACTAGCGGGACAAGTGAGCAGTTCTTC.

The count of this clone is one. The CDR3 nucleotides read TGCAGCGCGCTAGAGAGGGGCTCTGGGGCCAACGTCCTGACTTTC. It codes for CSALERGSGANVLTF. The V and J genes are TRBV29-1 and TRBJ2-6, with D possibly being TRBD1 or TRBD2 (5 bases each). Germline loops: CDR1 SQVTM, CDR2 ANQGSEA. Trimming removed 7 bases at V and 0 bases at J, with 13 bases between. The CDR3 is 15 residues long.

This sequence joins TRBV28 and TRBJ1-5, with a possible D match to TRBD1 (5 bases). Deletions cut 11 bases from V and 4 bases from J, with 21 bases between. The CDR3 runs 15 residues. Germline V gene lookup returns CDR1 MDHEN and CDR2 SYDVKM. This chain's CDR3 is CAGAREGLPNQPQHF. CDR3 DNA sequence: TGTGCCGGAGCCCGAGAGGGGCTGCCTAATCAGCCCCAGCATTTT.

The rearrangement links TRBV7-2 to TRBJ1-2, with D hard to call. The CDR3 runs to 15 residues. Germline CDR1 is SGHTA and CDR2 is FQGNSA. Deletions cut 1 base from V and 5 bases from J, with 14 bases between. DNA of the CDR3: TGTGCCAGCAGCTTAGGGAGACACCTCCAGTATGGCTACACCTTC. Its translation: CASSLGRHLQYGYTF. Supplemented by reference TRBV7-2 and TRBJ1-2, the full variable domain reads GAGVSQSPSNKVTEKGKDVELRCDPISGHTALYWYRQSLGQGLEFLIYFQGNSAPDKSGLPSDRFSAERTGGSVSTLTIQRTQQEDSAVYLCASSLGRHLQYGYTFGSGTRLTVV.

The J gene is TRBJ2-5, the V gene TRBV15; tentative D call: TRBD1 (6 bases). From germline, CDR1 is LNHNV and CDR2 YYDKDF (reference sequence). This CDR3 is built from 15 residues. The germline V and J ends were trimmed by 5 bases and 4 bases, with 17 bases remaining between them. The CDR3 sequence is CATSSVQGRLETQYF. As DNA, the CDR3 is TGTGCCACCAGCTCGGTGCAGGGGCGGTTAGAGACCCAGTACTTC.

The CDR3 DNA reads TGCGCCAGCAGCTTGGGATGGGACACCGGGGGCAATGAGCAGTTCTTC. Protein sequence: CASSLGWDTGGNEQFF. V is TRBV5-1 and J is TRBJ2-1; D may correspond to TRBD1 or TRBD2 (6 bases each). Between the trimmed V and J ends, which lost 0 bases and 6 bases, there was a span of 16 bases. This CDR3 region has 16 residues. CDR1 is SGHRS and CDR2 is YFSETQ in the germline V gene.

This clone was seen a handful of times. The chain joins TRBV25-1 to TRBJ2-2; D is uncertain. Deletions cut 1 base from V and 7 bases from J, with 4 bases between. The CDR3 extends over 12 amino acids. Germline lookup yields CDR1 MGHDK and CDR2 SYGVNS. CDR3 sequence reads: CASSELSGELFF. CDR3 bases: TGTGCCAGCAGTGAATTAAGCGGGGAGCTGTTTTTT.

The V call is TRBV5-1, the J call TRBJ2-3; D gene uncertain. The CDR3 is 16 amino acids. Trimming left V 0 bases short and J 0 bases short, with 11 bases between. The germline CDR1 and CDR2 sequences are SGHRS and YFSETQ. In DNA, the CDR3 is TGCGCCAGCAGCTTGGGGGCTAGTTCTAGCACAGATACGCAGTATTTT. Protein product: CASSLGASSSTDTQYF.

The gene calls are TRBV18 and TRBJ2-1; the D gene is possibly TRBD2 (6 bases). Trimming left V 5 bases short and J 12 bases short, with 17 bases between. The length of the CDR3 is 13 residues. The germline V gene has CDR1 KGHSH and CDR2 LQKENI. CDR3 in amino acids: CASSASRDFLQFF. CDR3 coding DNA: TGTGCCAGCTCAGCCTCACGGGACTTCCTGCAGTTCTTC.

The J gene is TRBJ2-1, the V gene TRBV4-3; 10 nucleotides agree with TRBD1. CDR1 and CDR2 (germline): LGHNA, YSLEER. This CDR3 region has 15 residues. J was trimmed by 7 bases and V by 4 bases; bases with no gene match: 7. This CDR3 is CASSRGQGVVNEQFF. The CDR3 nucleotides are TGCGCCAGCAGCCGTGGACAGGGGGTGGTAAATGAGCAGTTCTTC.

The genes are TRBV19 and TRBJ2-7, with 8 bases that match TRBD2. Germline CDR1 reads LNHDA; CDR2 reads SQIVND (reference sequence). This CDR3 is 15 amino acids long. The V gene end was trimmed by 0 bases and the J gene end by 2 bases; junction bases not matched to a gene: 3. CDR3: CASSIDTGGTYEQYF. CDR3 sequence (DNA): TGTGCCAGTAGTATAGATACGGGGGGGACCTACGAGCAGTACTTC.

This clone was observed once. The gene calls are TRBV11-2 and TRBJ1-2, with a tentative D call TRBD1 (6 bases). CDR3 length equals 14 residues. Germline V gene sequence: CDR1 SGHAT, CDR2 FQNNGV. V was trimmed by 5 bases and J by 3 bases, leaving 13 bases between them. CDR3 amino acids: CASSQGQRDYGYTF. The CDR3 region has the DNA TGTGCCAGCAGCCAAGGACAGAGAGACTATGGCTACACCTTC.

The chain recombines TRBV5-1 with TRBJ2-3, with D possibly being TRBD1 (6 bases). The CDR3 runs to 15 residues. Trimming pared 3 bases from V and 1 base from J, leaving 12 bases between. The germline CDR1 and CDR2 sequences are SGHRS and YFSETQ. The CDR3 is CASSSLRTGTDTQYF. DNA for the CDR3: TGCGCCAGCAGCTCCCTTCGGACAGGCACAGATACGCAGTATTTT.

V gene TRBV28 combines with J gene TRBJ1-1, with unresolved D. CDR1 is MDHEN, CDR2 SYDVKM, per germline. The V gene lost 6 bases and the J gene lost 0 bases, with 17 bases spanning the gap. This CDR3 has 16 residues. The CDR3 is CASRPLIETMNTEAFF. The CDR3 DNA reads as TGTGCCAGCAGACCCCTCATCGAGACAATGAACACTGAAGCTTTCTTT.

This clone was observed once. The V gene is TRBV28, the J gene TRBJ2-2, with D possibly being TRBD2 (7 bases). The V gene's germline CDR1 is MDHEN and CDR2 SYDVKM. The CDR3 extends over 15 amino acids. The germline V and J ends were trimmed by 2 bases and 4 bases, with 11 bases remaining between them. The CDR3: CASSLRGASTGELFF. CDR3 DNA: TGTGCCAGCAGTTTACGGGGGGCTAGCACCGGGGAGCTGTTTTTT.

CDR3 in amino acids: CASSQDRQAHSGNTIYF. Written as DNA, the CDR3 is TGTGCCAGCAGCCAAGATCGGCAGGCCCACTCTGGAAACACCATATATTTT. The gene calls are TRBV4-2 and TRBJ1-3; D is ambiguous. The CDR3 contains 17 residues. V was trimmed by 0 bases and J by 0 bases, leaving 12 bases between them. Germline V CDR1 and CDR2: LGHNA, YNFKEQ.